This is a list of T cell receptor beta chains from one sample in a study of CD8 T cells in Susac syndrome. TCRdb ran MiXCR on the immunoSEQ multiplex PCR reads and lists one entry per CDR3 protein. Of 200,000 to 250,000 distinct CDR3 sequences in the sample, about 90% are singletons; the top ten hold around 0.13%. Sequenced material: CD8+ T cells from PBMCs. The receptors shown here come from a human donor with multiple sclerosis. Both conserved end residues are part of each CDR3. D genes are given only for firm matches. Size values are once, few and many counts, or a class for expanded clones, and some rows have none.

DNA: TGTGCCTGGAGTGTAGCCAGGGGGTACTATGGCTACACCTTC
CDR3: CAWSVARGYYGYTF
size: NA
D: TRBD1
J: TRBJ1-2
V: TRBV30

DNA: TGTGCCAGCAGTGACTTCATGGGACAGGGGGCTAGCTACGAGCAGTACTTC
CDR3: CASSDFMGQGASYEQYF
size: NA
D: TRBD1
J: TRBJ2-7
V: TRBV2

DNA: TGTGCCAGCAGCTCCCTCGGGTCTGGCGGGCCATACTTC
CDR3: CASSSLGSGGPYF
size: NA
D: NA
J: TRBJ2-5
V: TRBV7-2

DNA: TGTGCCAGCAGTTCCTGGAACACCGGGGAGCTGTTTTTT
CDR3: CASSSWNTGELFF
size: few
D: NA
J: TRBJ2-2
V: TRBV6-5

DNA: TGTGCCAGCAGCGAATCTAGCGGGGGTTTCTCCTACGAGCAGTACTTC
CDR3: CASSESSGGFSYEQYF
size: NA
D: TRBD2
J: TRBJ2-7
V: TRBV9

DNA: TGCGCCAGCAGCTCTGGACTAGCTCTCGCAGATACGCAGTATTTT
CDR3: CASSSGLALADTQYF
size: NA
D: TRBD2
J: TRBJ2-3
V: TRBV5-1

DNA: TGCGCCAGCAGCCCTCGTACGACCTACCCCTACGAGCAGTACTTC
CDR3: CASSPRTTYPYEQYF
size: NA
D: NA
J: TRBJ2-7
V: TRBV5-1

DNA: TGCGCCAGCAGCCTCTCGATACTCAGGGAATCAGGGCCTGAAGCTTTCTTT
CDR3: CASSLSILRESGPEAFF
size: NA
D: NA
J: TRBJ1-1
V: TRBV4-3

DNA: TGTGCCAGTAGGCGCTACAGGGGGCCGGTGGGTCAGCCCCAGCATTTT
CDR3: CASRRYRGPVGQPQHF
size: NA
D: TRBD1
J: TRBJ1-5
V: TRBV19

DNA: TGTGCCAGCAGCCAACTGTCGGGACAGGGGGTTTCTGGGGCCAACGTCCTGACTTTC
CDR3: CASSQLSGQGVSGANVLTF
size: NA
D: TRBD1
J: TRBJ2-6
V: TRBV3-1

DNA: TGTGCCAGCAGCTCATGGCAGTCCTATGGCTACACCTTC
CDR3: CASSSWQSYGYTF
size: few
D: NA
J: TRBJ1-2
V: TRBV7-9

DNA: TGCGCCAGCAGCCACTCAAGACAGGGGGGGACTGAAGCTTTCTTT
CDR3: CASSHSRQGGTEAFF
size: NA
D: TRBD1
J: TRBJ1-1
V: TRBV4-3

DNA: TGTGCCACCAGTGATGACGGTTGGGGGACTAGCACAGATACGCAGTATTTT
CDR3: CATSDDGWGTSTDTQYF
size: NA
D: NA
J: TRBJ2-3
V: TRBV24-1

DNA: TGTGCCAGTAGTATAGTAGACAGTCAACTAGCCAAAAACATTCAGTACTTC
CDR3: CASSIVDSQLAKNIQYF
size: NA
D: NA
J: TRBJ2-4
V: TRBV19

DNA: TGCAGTGCTGAAGCACCAGGGTCCCCTGAAGCTTTCTTT
CDR3: CSAEAPGSPEAFF
size: NA
D: NA
J: TRBJ1-1
V: TRBV20-1

DNA: TGTGCCAGCAGTTCACCCACTAGCGGGAGGTGGGTTGAGCAGTTCTTC
CDR3: CASSSPTSGRWVEQFF
size: NA
D: TRBD2
J: TRBJ2-1
V: TRBV6-5

DNA: TGTGCCAGCAGCCCCTACCCCGACAGCTCCTACGAGCAGTACTTC
CDR3: CASSPYPDSSYEQYF
size: NA
D: NA
J: TRBJ2-7
V: TRBV7-2

DNA: TGTGCCACCAGCAGAGATCGAGGTCTAGCGGGAACAGATACGCAGTATTTT
CDR3: CATSRDRGLAGTDTQYF
size: NA
D: TRBD2
J: TRBJ2-3
V: TRBV15

DNA: TGCAGTGCGCAACAGGTGGAAATCGGGAACACTGAAGCTTTCTTT
CDR3: CSAQQVEIGNTEAFF
size: NA
D: NA
J: TRBJ1-1
V: TRBV20-1

DNA: TGTGCCAGCACCCATCCACCTCCGGGACAGGGAGCCGGGGAGCTGTTTTTT
CDR3: CASTHPPPGQGAGELFF
size: NA
D: TRBD1
J: TRBJ2-2
V: TRBV2